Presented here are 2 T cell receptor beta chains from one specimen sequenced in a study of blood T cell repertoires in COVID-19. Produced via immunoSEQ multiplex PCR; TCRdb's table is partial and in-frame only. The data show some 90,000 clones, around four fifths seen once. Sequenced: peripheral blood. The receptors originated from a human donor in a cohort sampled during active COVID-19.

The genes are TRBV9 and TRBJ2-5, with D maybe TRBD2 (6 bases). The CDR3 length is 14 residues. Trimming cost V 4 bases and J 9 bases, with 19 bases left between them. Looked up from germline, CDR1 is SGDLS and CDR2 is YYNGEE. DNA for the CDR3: TGTGCCAGCAGCTTCGGGGACTCCGGCGGGGCCCAGTACTTC. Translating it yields CASSFGDSGGAQYF.

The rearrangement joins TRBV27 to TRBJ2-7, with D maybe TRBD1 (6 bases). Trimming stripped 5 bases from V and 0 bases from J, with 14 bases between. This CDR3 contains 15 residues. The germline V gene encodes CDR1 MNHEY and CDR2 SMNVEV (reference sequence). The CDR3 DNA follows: TGTGCCAGCAGTGTCAGGGACACCTCCTCCTACGAGCAGTACTTC. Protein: CASSVRDTSSYEQYF.